The present T cell receptor (beta chain) was sequenced within a study of CXCR3-negative and CXCR3-positive naive CD8 T cells. All TRB cDNA libraries came from 5' RACE performed with UMI labels. TCRdb reanalyzed the 5' RACE reads, giving one entry per CDR3 protein sequence and no DNA. This sample's clone table lists tens of thousands of distinct CDR3 sequences. Germline loops: CDR1 MDHEN, CDR2 SYDVKM. CDR3 length: 18 amino acids. Concerning this clonotype: Its antigen is unidentified.

Study-level points and caveats: CXCR3-negative and CXCR3-positive naive cells shared comparable TRBV-TRBJ usage, but memory cells did not. In CXCR3-positive naive cells, the TRB CDR3s were more hydrophobic than in CXCR3-negative naive cells.

This chain joins TRBV28 and TRBJ2-1; absent DNA, TCRdb's TRBD2 call cannot be checked. The specimen was naive CXCR3+ CD8+ T cells from blood. The subset denotes: CD45RO-CCR7+CD27+CD95- naive CD8+ T cells expressing CXCR3 (TNR3+). The receptor was derived from a human donor in good health. Some clones in this sample may be carry-over from other donors' samples. CDR3 residues: CASSTRTSEEWSFDEQFF. Supplemented by reference TRBV28 and TRBJ2-1, the full variable domain reads DVKVTQSSRYLVKRTGEKVFLECVQDMDHENMFWYRQDPGLGLRLIYFSYDVKMKEKGDIPEGYSVSREKKERFSLILESASTNQTSMYLCASSTRTSEEWSFDEQFFGPGTRLTVL.